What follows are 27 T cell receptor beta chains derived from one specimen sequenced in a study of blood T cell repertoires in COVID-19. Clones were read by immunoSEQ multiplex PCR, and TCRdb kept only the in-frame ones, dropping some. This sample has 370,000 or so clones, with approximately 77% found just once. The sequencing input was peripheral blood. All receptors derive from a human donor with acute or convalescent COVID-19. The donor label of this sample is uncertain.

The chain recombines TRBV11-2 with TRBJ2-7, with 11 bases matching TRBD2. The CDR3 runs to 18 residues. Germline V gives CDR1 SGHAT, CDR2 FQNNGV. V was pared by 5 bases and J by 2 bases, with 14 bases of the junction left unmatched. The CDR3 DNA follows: TGTGCCAGCAGCGAAACGCTTCTAGGGACTAGCGGACCCTACGAGCAGTACTTC. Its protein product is CASSETLLGTSGPYEQYF.

The CDR3 loop is CASRKRTAQATGTEAFF. The CDR3 nucleotides are TGTGCCAGTAGGAAAAGGACAGCCCAAGCCACGGGCACTGAAGCTTTCTTT. J is TRBJ1-1 and V is TRBV19; tentatively, D is TRBD1 (6 bases). The V end was cut by 6 bases, the J end by 4 bases, with 24 bases between. This CDR3 region has 17 residues. Germline V gene data show CDR1 as LNHDA and CDR2 as SQIVND (reference sequence). The variable domain in full, with the rest retrieved from reference TRBV19 and TRBJ1-1, is DGGITQSPKYLFRKEGQNVTLSCEQNLNHDAMYWYRQDPGQGLRLIYYSQIVNDFQKGDIAEGYSVSREKKESFPLTVTSAQKNPTAFYLCASRKRTAQATGTEAFFGQGTRLTVV.

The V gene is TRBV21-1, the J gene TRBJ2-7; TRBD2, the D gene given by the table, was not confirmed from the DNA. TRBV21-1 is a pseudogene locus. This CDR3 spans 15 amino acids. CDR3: CASSIARRMPYEQYF. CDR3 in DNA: TGTGCCAGCAGCATAGCCCGGCGGATGCCATACGAGCAGTACTTC.

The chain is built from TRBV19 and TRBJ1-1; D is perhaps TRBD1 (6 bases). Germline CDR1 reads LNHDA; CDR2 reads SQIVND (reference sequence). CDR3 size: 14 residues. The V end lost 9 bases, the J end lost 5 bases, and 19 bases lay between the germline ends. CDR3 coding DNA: TGTGCCAGCCGGAGCGGGGGGCGGTGGACTGAAGCTTTCTTT. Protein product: CASRSGGRWTEAFF.

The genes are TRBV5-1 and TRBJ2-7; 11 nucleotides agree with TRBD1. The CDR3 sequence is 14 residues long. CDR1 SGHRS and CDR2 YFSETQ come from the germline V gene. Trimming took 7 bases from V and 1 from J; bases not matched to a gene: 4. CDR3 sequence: CASGRDRGSYEQYF. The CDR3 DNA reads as TGCGCCAGCGGCCGGGACAGGGGGTCCTACGAGCAGTACTTC.

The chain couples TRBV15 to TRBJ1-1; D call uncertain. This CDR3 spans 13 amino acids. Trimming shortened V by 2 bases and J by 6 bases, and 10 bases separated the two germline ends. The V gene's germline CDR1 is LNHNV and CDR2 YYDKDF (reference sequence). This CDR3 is CATSRSGISEAFF. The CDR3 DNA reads TGTGCCACCAGCAGATCGGGTATCTCTGAAGCTTTCTTT.

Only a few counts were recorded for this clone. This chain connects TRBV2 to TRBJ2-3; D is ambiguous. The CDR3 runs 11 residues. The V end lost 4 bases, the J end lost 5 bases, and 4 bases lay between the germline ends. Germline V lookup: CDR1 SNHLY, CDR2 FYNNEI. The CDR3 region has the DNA TGTGCCAGCAGTGTCCAAGATACGCAGTATTTT. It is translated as CASSVQDTQYF.

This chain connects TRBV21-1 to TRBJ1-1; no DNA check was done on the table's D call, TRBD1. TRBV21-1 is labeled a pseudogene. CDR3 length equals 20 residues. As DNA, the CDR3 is TGTGCCAGCAGCAGACAGCCAACACCCTCCAGGTCCCGGGTAAACACTGAAGCTTTCTTT. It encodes CASSRQPTPSRSRVNTEAFF.

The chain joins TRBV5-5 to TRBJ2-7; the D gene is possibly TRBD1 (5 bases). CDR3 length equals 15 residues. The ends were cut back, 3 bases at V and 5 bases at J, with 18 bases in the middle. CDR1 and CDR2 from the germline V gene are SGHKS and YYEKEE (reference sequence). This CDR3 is CASSSGAYAGDEQYF. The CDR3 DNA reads TGTGCCAGCAGCTCTGGGGCATACGCTGGGGACGAGCAGTACTTC.

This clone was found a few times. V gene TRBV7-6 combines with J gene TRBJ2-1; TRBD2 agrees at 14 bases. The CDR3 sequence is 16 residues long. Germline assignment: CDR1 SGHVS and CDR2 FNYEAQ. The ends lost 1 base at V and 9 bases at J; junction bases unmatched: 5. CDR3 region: CASSLVGTSGSTEQFF. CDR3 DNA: TGTGCCAGCAGCTTAGTGGGGACTAGCGGGAGTACTGAGCAGTTCTTC.

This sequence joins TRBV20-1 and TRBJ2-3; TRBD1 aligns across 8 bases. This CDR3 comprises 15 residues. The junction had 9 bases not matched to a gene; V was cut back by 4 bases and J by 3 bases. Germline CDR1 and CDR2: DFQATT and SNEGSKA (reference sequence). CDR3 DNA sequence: TGCAGTGCTATTGATACAGGGGGTCCGACAGATACGCAGTATTTT. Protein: CSAIDTGGPTDTQYF.

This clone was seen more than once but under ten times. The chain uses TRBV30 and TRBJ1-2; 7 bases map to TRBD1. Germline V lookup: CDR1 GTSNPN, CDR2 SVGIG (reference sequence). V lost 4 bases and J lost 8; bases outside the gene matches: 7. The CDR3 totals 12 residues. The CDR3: CAWKETGHGYTF. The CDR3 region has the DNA TGTGCCTGGAAGGAGACAGGGCACGGCTACACCTTC.

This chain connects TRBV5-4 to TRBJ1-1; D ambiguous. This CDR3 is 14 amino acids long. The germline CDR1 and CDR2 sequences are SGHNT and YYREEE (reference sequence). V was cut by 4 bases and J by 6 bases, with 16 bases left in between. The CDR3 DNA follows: TGTGCCAGCAGCACTGACCCGGGAAGGCCTGAAGCTTTCTTT. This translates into CASSTDPGRPEAFF.

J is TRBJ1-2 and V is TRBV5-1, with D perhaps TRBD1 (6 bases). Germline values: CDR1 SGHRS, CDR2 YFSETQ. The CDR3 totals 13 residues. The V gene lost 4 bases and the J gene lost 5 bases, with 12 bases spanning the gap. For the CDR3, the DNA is TGCGCCAGCAGCCCCCCGACAGGATATGGCTACACCTTC. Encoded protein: CASSPPTGYGYTF.

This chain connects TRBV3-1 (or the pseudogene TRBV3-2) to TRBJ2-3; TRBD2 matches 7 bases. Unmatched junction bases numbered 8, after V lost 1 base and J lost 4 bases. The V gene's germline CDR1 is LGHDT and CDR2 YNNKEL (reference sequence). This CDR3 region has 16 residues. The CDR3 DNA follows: TGTGCCAGCAGCCAAGCGGGGGGATTCCTCCCAGATACGCAGTATTTT. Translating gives CASSQAGGFLPDTQYF.

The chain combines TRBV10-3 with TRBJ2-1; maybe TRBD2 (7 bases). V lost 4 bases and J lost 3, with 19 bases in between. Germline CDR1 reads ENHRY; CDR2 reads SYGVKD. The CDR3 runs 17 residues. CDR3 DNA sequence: TGTGCCATCAGTGGTTCTACGGCGGGGGCCGACTACAATGAGCAGTTCTTC. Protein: CAISGSTAGADYNEQFF.

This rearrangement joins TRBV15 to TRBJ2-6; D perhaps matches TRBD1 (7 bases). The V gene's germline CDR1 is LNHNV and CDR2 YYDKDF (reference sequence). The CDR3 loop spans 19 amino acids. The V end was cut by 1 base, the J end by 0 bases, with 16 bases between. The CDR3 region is CATSRGRGTADSGANVLTF. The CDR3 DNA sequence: TGTGCCACCAGCAGAGGACGCGGGACAGCTGACTCTGGGGCCAACGTCCTGACTTTC.

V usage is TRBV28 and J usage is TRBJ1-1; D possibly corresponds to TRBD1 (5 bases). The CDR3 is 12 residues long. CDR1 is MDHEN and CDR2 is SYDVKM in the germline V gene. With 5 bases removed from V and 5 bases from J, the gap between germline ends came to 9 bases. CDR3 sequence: CASSMDKTEAFF. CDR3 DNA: TGTGCCAGCAGTATGGACAAAACTGAAGCTTTCTTT.

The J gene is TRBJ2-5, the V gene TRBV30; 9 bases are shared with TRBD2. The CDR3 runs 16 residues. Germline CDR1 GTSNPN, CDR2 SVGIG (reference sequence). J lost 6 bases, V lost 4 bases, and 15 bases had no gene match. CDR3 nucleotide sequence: TGTGCCTGGACCCCCCCGAGACTAGCGGTAATGAAGACCCAGTACTTC. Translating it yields CAWTPPRLAVMKTQYF. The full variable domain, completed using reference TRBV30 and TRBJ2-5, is SQTIHQWPATLVQPVGSPLSLECTVEGTSNPNLYWYRQAAGRGLQLLFYSVGIGQISSEVPQNLSASRPQDRQFILSSKKLLLSDSGFYLCAWTPPRLAVMKTQYFGPGTRLLVL.

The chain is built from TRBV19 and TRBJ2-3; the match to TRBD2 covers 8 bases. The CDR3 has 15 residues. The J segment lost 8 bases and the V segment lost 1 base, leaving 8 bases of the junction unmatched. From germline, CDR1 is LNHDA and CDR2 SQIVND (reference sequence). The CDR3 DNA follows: TGTGCCAGTAGTATAGCCGGGGGGGATCGTGGTACGCAGTATTTT. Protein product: CASSIAGGDRGTQYF.

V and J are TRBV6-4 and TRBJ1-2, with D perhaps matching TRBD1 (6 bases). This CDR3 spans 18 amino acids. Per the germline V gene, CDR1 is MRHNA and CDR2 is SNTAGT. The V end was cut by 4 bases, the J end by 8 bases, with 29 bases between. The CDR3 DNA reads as TGTGCCAGCAGTGGTAGGCGAGGCGGACAGAAACAACCATGGGGCTACACCTTC. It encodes CASSGRRGGQKQPWGYTF.

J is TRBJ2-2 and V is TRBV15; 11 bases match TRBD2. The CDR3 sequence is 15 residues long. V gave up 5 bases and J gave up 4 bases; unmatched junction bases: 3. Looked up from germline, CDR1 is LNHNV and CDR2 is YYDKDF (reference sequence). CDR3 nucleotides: TGTGCCACCAGCTTTAGCGGGAGGGCCACCGGGGAGCTGTTTTTT. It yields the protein CATSFSGRATGELFF. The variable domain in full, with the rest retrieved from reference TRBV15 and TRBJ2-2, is DAMVIQNPRYQVTQFGKPVTLSCSQTLNHNVMYWYQQKSSQAPKLLFHYYDKDFNNEADTPDNFQSRRPNTSFCFLDIRSPGLGDTAMYLCATSFSGRATGELFFGEGSRLTVL.

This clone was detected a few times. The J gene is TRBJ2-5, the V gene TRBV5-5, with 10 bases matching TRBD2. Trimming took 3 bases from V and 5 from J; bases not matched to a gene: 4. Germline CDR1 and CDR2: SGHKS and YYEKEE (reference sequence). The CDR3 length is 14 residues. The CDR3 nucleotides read TGTGCCAGCAGCTCGGGACTAGCGAGGGAGACCCAGTACTTC. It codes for CASSSGLARETQYF.

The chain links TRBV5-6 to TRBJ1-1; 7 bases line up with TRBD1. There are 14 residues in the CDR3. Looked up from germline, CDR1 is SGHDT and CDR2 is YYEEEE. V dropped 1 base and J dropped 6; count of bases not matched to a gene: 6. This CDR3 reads CASSLLDREAEAFF. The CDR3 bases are TGTGCCAGCAGCTTGCTTGACAGGGAGGCTGAAGCTTTCTTT. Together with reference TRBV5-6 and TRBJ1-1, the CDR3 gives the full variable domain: DAGVTQSPTHLIKTRGQQVTLRCSPKSGHDTVSWYQQALGQGPQFIFQYYEEEERQRGNFPDRFSGHQFPNYSSELNVNALLLGDSALYLCASSLLDREAEAFFGQGTRLTVV.

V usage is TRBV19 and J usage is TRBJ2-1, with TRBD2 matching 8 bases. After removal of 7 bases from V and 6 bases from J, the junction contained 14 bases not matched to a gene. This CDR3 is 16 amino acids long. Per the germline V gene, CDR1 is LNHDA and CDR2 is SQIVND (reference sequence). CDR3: CASTKIGTRNTNEQFF. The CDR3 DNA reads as TGTGCCAGTACTAAAATCGGGACTAGAAATACCAATGAGCAGTTCTTC.

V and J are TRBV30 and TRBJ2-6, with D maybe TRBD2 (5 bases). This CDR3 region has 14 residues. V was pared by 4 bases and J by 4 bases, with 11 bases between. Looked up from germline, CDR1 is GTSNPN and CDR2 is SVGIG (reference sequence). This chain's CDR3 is CAWMRDAGANVLTF. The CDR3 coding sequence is TGTGCCTGGATGAGGGATGCCGGGGCCAACGTCCTGACTTTC.

The CDR3 DNA is TGTGCCAGCAGTGAGGAGGGTTATGGCTACACCTTC. This gives the protein CASSEEGYGYTF. The chain uses TRBV6-1 and TRBJ1-2; D ambiguous. Germline V gene lookup returns CDR1 MNHNS and CDR2 SASEGT. Trimming took off 3 bases at V and 5 bases at J, with 7 bases between the two ends. The CDR3 is 12 amino acids.